This T cell receptor (beta chain) is from a study of shared clonotypes between healthy human individuals. At the level of the study: Each donor's CD4 naive and CD4 memory cells filled three plates apiece, CD8 naive two, and CD8 memory one.

The study's findings and limits: Sorted-subset samples were not fully sequenced, rarefaction indicated.

Details on this clone: Its antigen is currently unknown.

Each subset's genomic DNA was shared equally among a number of immunoSEQ plates. In the source study's methods: Junction-only sequences without quality scores were provided by ImmunoSEQ, so filtering was different. Sequencing used immunoSEQ multiplex PCR; TCRdb keeps in-frame clones, though not all of them. V and J calls plus clone size are reproduced from that table; the DNA served to infer D and trimming. The sample gives 700,000 to 950,000 clones, approximately 97% of which show up once; less than 0.25% is in the top ten. Terminally differentiated effector memory CD45RA+ cells were left out of the naive CD8 fraction, which was CD45RO-negative and positively selected for CCR7. Sequenced material: naive CD8+ T cells sorted from blood. The clonotype was recovered from a man aged 25-40 years in good health.

The CDR3 here is CASSEGQGATYEQYF. The CDR3 DNA sequence: TGTGCCAGCAGTGAAGGACAGGGGGCCACCTACGAGCAGTACTTC. The rearrangement joins TRBV6-1 to TRBJ2-7; 10 bases agree with TRBD1. With 1 base clipped from V and 2 bases from J, the junction kept 2 bases outside the gene matches. Germline V gene lookup returns CDR1 MNHNS and CDR2 SASEGT. The CDR3 extends over 15 amino acids.